Following are 5 T cell receptor beta chains from one sample sequenced in a study of beta chain features in type 1 diabetes. TCRB transcripts that were expressed got sequenced, as all of the isolated RNA had been reverse transcribed. The protocol was immunoSEQ multiplex PCR, while the TCRdb copy is restricted to in-frame clones and leaves out a portion. The sample has a few hundred thousand clones, 25% to 35% seen once. Source material: central memory CD4+ T cells from blood. All receptors come from a man aged 30 to 45 in good health.

The chain has TRBV2 and TRBJ2-7; D may match TRBD1 or TRBD2 (5 bases each). The germline CDR1 and CDR2 sequences are SNHLY and FYNNEI. This CDR3 contains 14 residues. V was pared by 4 bases and J by 3 bases, with 13 bases between. DNA of the CDR3: TGTGCCAGCAGTGTAGGGGACCCCTACTACGAGCAGTACTTC. Protein sequence: CASSVGDPYYEQYF.

The chain combines TRBV7-2 with TRBJ2-3; the D call may be TRBD1 or TRBD2 (5 bases each). This CDR3 region has 14 residues. With 3 bases removed from V and 1 base from J, the gap between germline ends came to 8 bases. CDR1 is SGHTA, CDR2 FQGNSA, per germline. The CDR3 loop is CASSFQGGTDTQYF. The CDR3 DNA reads TGTGCCAGCAGCTTTCAGGGAGGCACAGATACGCAGTATTTT.

The sample holds many counts of this clone. This sequence joins TRBV11-2 and TRBJ2-3; a possible D gene is TRBD2 (6 bases). Trimming pared 2 bases from V and 3 bases from J, leaving 9 bases between. CDR1 is SGHAT, CDR2 FQNNGV, per germline. CDR3 size: 14 residues. The CDR3 region has the DNA TGTGCCAGCAGCTTATTTGGGACTACAGATACGCAGTATTTT. Protein: CASSLFGTTDTQYF.

This clone was counted a few times. V is TRBV5-1 and J is TRBJ2-1; 12 positions match TRBD2. From germline, CDR1 is SGHRS and CDR2 YFSETQ. The CDR3 runs 15 residues. V lost 4 bases to trimming and J lost 9 bases; unmatched junction nucleotides: 8. The CDR3 sequence is CASSPGLAGRSEQFF. CDR3 in DNA: TGCGCCAGCAGCCCCGGACTAGCGGGGAGAAGTGAGCAGTTCTTC.

The rearrangement uses TRBV29-1 and TRBJ2-1; 8 positions match TRBD2. The CDR3 is made up of 14 amino acids. Trimming cost V 5 bases and J 6 bases; bases outside gene matches: 9. Germline V gene sequence: CDR1 SQVTM, CDR2 ANQGSEA. This CDR3 is CSVSTGLVPNEQFF. CDR3 nucleotide sequence: TGCAGCGTTTCAACGGGACTAGTACCCAATGAGCAGTTCTTC.